This entry lists 12 T cell receptor beta chains sequenced from one sample in a study of shared clonotypes between healthy human individuals. Naive CD8 cells lacked CD45RO and underwent positive selection for CCR7, leaving out terminally differentiated effector memory CD45RA+ cells. Assay used: immunoSEQ multiplex PCR; TCRdb lists only in-frame clones, some missing. The sample has 1.5 million to 2.5 million clones, about 95% seen once. Sequences were obtained from naive CD8+ T cells sorted from blood. The receptors shown here come from a young man in good health.

This chain uses TRBV4-1 with TRBJ2-5, with TRBD2 matching over 8 bases. The length of the CDR3 is 15 residues. Germline V CDR1 and CDR2: MGHRA, YSYEKL. The trim removed 0 bases at V and 2 bases at J, leaving 2 bases unmatched. The CDR3, as DNA: TGCGCCAGCAGCCAAGACTTAGCGGGGCAAGAGACCCAGTACTTC. This codes for CASSQDLAGQETQYF.

The chain employs TRBV30 and TRBJ1-2, with D perhaps TRBD1 (5 bases). The CDR3 is made up of 13 amino acids. V lost 2 bases and J 8 bases, leaving 15 bases between the germline ends. Per the germline V gene, CDR1 is GTSNPN and CDR2 is SVGIG (reference sequence). CDR3 in amino acids: CAWSYQGLLGYTF. The CDR3, as DNA: TGTGCCTGGAGTTACCAGGGACTCTTGGGCTACACCTTC.

The chain uses TRBV29-1 and TRBJ2-7; TRBD2 is a possible D gene (5 bases). In germline, CDR1 is SQVTM, CDR2 ANQGSEA. The CDR3 totals 13 residues. V lost 6 bases and J 4 bases, leaving 16 bases between the germline ends. The CDR3 loop reads CSVAELAEYEQYF. In DNA, the CDR3 is TGCAGCGTCGCGGAGCTAGCAGAATACGAGCAGTACTTC.

This clone showed up just once. CDR3 region: CATSGGRVPYNEQFF. DNA for the CDR3: TGTGCCACCAGCGGGGGGAGGGTCCCCTACAATGAGCAGTTCTTC. The chain links TRBV10-3 to TRBJ2-1, with 9 bases aligning to TRBD2. Trimming took 10 bases from V and 2 from J; bases not matched to a gene: 9. This CDR3 is 15 amino acids long. Germline V gives CDR1 ENHRY, CDR2 SYGVKD.

This rearrangement joins TRBV18 to TRBJ2-1; 8 bases line up with TRBD1. Germline V gene lookup returns CDR1 KGHSH and CDR2 LQKENI. There are 15 residues in the CDR3. The trim removed 3 bases at V and 8 bases at J, leaving 9 bases unmatched. The CDR3 nucleotides read TGTGCCAGCTCACCCTTCGGACAGGGTGGGGATGAGCAGTTCTTC. This codes for CASSPFGQGGDEQFF.

This clone has only one observation. The J gene is TRBJ1-6, the V gene TRBV9, with D maybe TRBD1 (6 bases). V gave up 0 bases and J gave up 10 bases, with 17 bases separating them. Germline CDR1 reads SGDLS; CDR2 reads YYNGEE. The CDR3 is 16 amino acids. Here the CDR3 DNA reads TGTGCCAGCAGCGTAGACACCGCCCAGGGGTTCTCACCCCTCCACTTT. This translates into CASSVDTAQGFSPLHF.

The V and J genes are TRBV4-1 and TRBJ2-1; D gene ambiguous. This CDR3 comprises 15 residues. Germline loops: CDR1 MGHRA, CDR2 YSYEKL. V lost 3 bases, J lost 6 bases, and 15 bases lay in between. This CDR3 reads CASSQPPGGRNEQFF. The DNA for the CDR3 is TGCGCCAGCAGCCAGCCGCCAGGCGGCCGCAATGAGCAGTTCTTC.

The chain is built from TRBV28 and TRBJ1-1; D is perhaps TRBD1 (5 bases). CDR3 length: 12 amino acids. Germline V gene sequence: CDR1 MDHEN, CDR2 SYDVKM. Trimming removed 3 bases from V and 6 bases from J, with 8 bases in between. As DNA, the CDR3 is TGTGCCAGCAGTTTTTGGGGGGCTGAAGCTTTCTTT. Residues: CASSFWGAEAFF.

The chain couples TRBV5-5 to TRBJ2-1; D gene uncertain. The CDR3 covers 13 residues. Germline values: CDR1 SGHKS, CDR2 YYEKEE (reference sequence). V lost 2 bases to trimming and J lost 3 bases, with 6 bases between them. CDR3 loop: CASSFDGYNEQFF. In DNA, the CDR3 is TGTGCCAGCAGCTTTGATGGCTACAATGAGCAGTTCTTC.

The chain carries TRBV13 and TRBJ2-1; TRBD2 matches 14 bases. The CDR3 length is 14 residues. Germline V gene sequence: CDR1 PRHDT, CDR2 FYEKMQ (reference sequence). The V and J ends lost 6 bases and 8 bases, in that order; junction bases with no gene match: 3. The CDR3 here is CASSGTSGSYEQFF. The CDR3 DNA sequence: TGTGCCAGCAGTGGGACTAGCGGGAGCTATGAGCAGTTCTTC.

V usage is TRBV4-1 and J usage is TRBJ1-2, with TRBD1 as a possible D gene (5 bases). V dropped 4 bases and J dropped 8 bases, with 17 bases sitting between them. This CDR3 has 14 residues. Per germline, CDR1 MGHRA and CDR2 YSYEKL. CDR3 bases: TGCGCCAGCAGCCTGGGGGTGGGGGTCAGGGGCTACACCTTC. Its translation is CASSLGVGVRGYTF.

As to this clone: Other DNA sequences in this specimen translate into the identical CDR3. The chain links TRBV30 to TRBJ1-1; D is undetermined. V dropped 0 bases and J dropped 3 bases, with 5 bases sitting between them. CDR1 GTSNPN and CDR2 SVGIG come from the germline V gene (reference sequence). The CDR3 runs 12 residues. This CDR3 reads CAWSVMDTEAFF. DNA of the CDR3: TGTGCCTGGAGTGTCATGGACACTGAAGCTTTCTTT.